This paragraph covers one T cell receptor (beta chain) sequence. Its antigen is unknown. Template material for amplifying TCR beta CDR3 regions consisted of RNA transcripts. The TCR CDR3 was amplified in a first-round RT-PCR using the HTBI primer set. TCRdb redid the calling of the multiplex PCR reads with MiXCR, one entry per CDR3 protein. The data contain some 720,000 distinct CDR3 sequences, 16% of them seen just once; the ten biggest clones take up 8.4%. Unmatched junction bases numbered 7, after V lost 4 bases and J lost 6 bases. CDR1 and CDR2 from the germline V gene are DFQATT and SNEGSKA (reference sequence). The CDR3 spans 13 residues. Each diagnosis drew on symptoms, thyroxine, TRAb, thyroid ultrasound and orbital computed tomography findings. This sample was taken from a study of T cells in Graves' hyperthyroidism and ophthalmopathy. Findings of the study overall: In simple terms, a model built on 13 V-J features told ophthalmopathy apart from stable hyperthyroidism. Among thyroid clonotypes expanded above 0.001, most also appeared in blood.

The clonotype was recovered from a man aged 18 to 35 with Graves' hyperthyroidism. The chain recombines TRBV20-1 with TRBJ2-7, with TRBD1 identical over 9 bases. The sequenced material came from blood. In DNA form, the CDR3 reads TGCAGTGCTACCGGGACAGGGATGCGCGAGCAGTACTTC. It translates to CSATGTGMREQYF.